The source of this T cell receptor (beta chain) is a study of B cell selection in AIRE deficiency. The regulatory T cell sort gate was CD4+CD25hiCD127low/negative. Germline trimming cut 3 bases from V and 4 bases from J; bases unmatched to any gene: 2. The CDR3 consists of 14 residues. CDR1 is LNHNV, CDR2 YYDKDF, per germline (reference sequence). Profiling relied on immunoSEQ multiplex PCR, and the TCRdb table lists in-frame clones only, not all of them. The sample has fewer than 25,000 clones; around 90% are singletons. The chain has TRBV15 and TRBJ1-5; TRBD1 agrees at 8 bases. The sample comprised CD4+CD25+ Tregs sorted from PBMCs. This clonotype was sampled from a human donor in good health. The CDR3 sequence: CATSSRQGNQPQHF. The DNA of the CDR3 is TGTGCCACCAGCAGCCGACAGGGGAATCAGCCCCAGCATTTT.